This is a list of T cell receptor beta chains from one sample in a study of blood T cell repertoires in COVID-19. Method: immunoSEQ multiplex PCR; TCRdb's copy keeps in-frame clones and lacks some. The table records more than 300,000 clones, more than 75% of them present only once. Source material: PBMCs or T cells enriched from blood (not recorded which). The receptors shown here come from a woman aged 18 to 35 who had recovered from COVID-19. CDR3s include the opening cysteine and the closing phenylalanine or tryptophan. Each record gives: V gene, clone size, D gene, J gene, CDR3 protein, CDR3 DNA. The D gene is left open where the match is weak. Size is stated for part of the rows, as once, few or many counts, or as a class when the clone is expanded.

TRBV4-2	few	TRBD1	TRBJ1-6	CASSQDAVPQTGSRSPLHF	TGTGCCAGCAGCCAGGACGCCGTACCGCAGACAGGGAGCCGGTCACCCCTCCACTTT
TRBV10-3	NA	NA	TRBJ1-1	CAISGDRYMNTEAFF	TGTGCCATCAGTGGAGACAGGTACATGAACACTGAAGCTTTCTTT
TRBV5-4	NA	TRBD1	TRBJ1-1	CASSSRDRVPRPTEAFF	TGTGCCAGCAGCTCCCGGGACAGGGTCCCCCGGCCCACTGAAGCTTTCTTT
TRBV5-6	few	NA	TRBJ1-5	CASSLKGAGNQPQHF	TGTGCCAGCAGCTTGAAAGGGGCAGGCAATCAGCCCCAGCATTTT
TRBV6-5	NA	NA	TRBJ1-1	CASSSWGENTEAFF	TGTGCCAGCAGCTCCTGGGGGGAAAACACTGAAGCTTTCTTT
TRBV11-2	few	TRBD1	TRBJ2-5	CASSLDRGRGGETQYF	TGTGCCAGCAGCCTGGACAGGGGGCGAGGAGGGGAGACCCAGTACTTC
TRBV27	NA	NA	TRBJ2-7	CASSLSPGAHEQYF	TGTGCCAGCAGTTTATCCCCAGGGGCCCACGAGCAGTACTTC
TRBV2	NA	NA	TRBJ2-7	CASSERYEQYF	TGTGCCAGCAGTGAACGCTACGAGCAGTACTTC
TRBV9	NA	TRBD2	TRBJ2-5	CASSVGPSGGETQYF	TGTGCCAGCAGCGTGGGCCCCAGCGGGGGGGAGACCCAGTACTTC
TRBV5-1	NA	TRBD1	TRBJ2-3	CASSLAETGFTDTQYF	TGCGCCAGCAGCTTGGCCGAGACAGGGTTTACAGATACGCAGTATTTT